This T cell receptor (beta chain) emerged from a study of OX40 agonist ivuxolimab in advanced cancers. Overall study: The patients received ivuxolimab by intravenous route every 2 weeks at 0.01 to 10 mg/kg. Each dose-escalation patient presented with hepatocellular carcinoma, melanoma, renal cell or head and neck cancer. Study-wide findings and caveats: It was not determined which antigens were specifically recognized by the peripheral T cells that had undergone clonal expansion.

Of note for this clone: Its antigen remains unidentified.

Sequenced by immunoSEQ multiplex PCR; TCRdb stores in-frame clones only, minus some. The sample lists about 100,000 clones, approximately 80% occurring once. Trimming removed 10 bases at V and 0 bases at J, with 18 bases between. Germline V gene data show CDR1 as SNHLY and CDR2 as FYNNEI. This CDR3 has 15 amino acids. The sequences come from CD4+ or CD8+ T cells sorted from blood, collected in a trial of the OX40 agonist ivuxolimab. The TCR was taken from an adult with an advanced solid tumor such as melanoma, head and neck, liver or kidney cancer. The chain combines TRBV2 with TRBJ1-1; perhaps TRBD1 as D (6 bases). In DNA, the CDR3 is TGTGCCACCCGAGATAGGGGGTCGGTGAACACTGAAGCTTTCTTT. Encoded protein: CATRDRGSVNTEAFF.